A single T cell receptor beta chain is shown here with its context. What it recognizes is unknown. Trimming cost V 3 bases and J 3 bases, with 12 bases left between them. CDR3 size: 15 residues. CDR1 is MNHNS and CDR2 is SASEGT in the germline V gene. This entry comes from a study of breast tumors, draining lymph nodes, adjacent tissues. Study-level findings and limits: Compared with basal-like, luminal-like tumors shared significantly more repertoire with nontumor tissue. Tumors had less TCR diversity than lymph nodes, more than nontumor tissue. Data fit most tumor T cells coming from lymph node, expanding in tumor.

TCRdb analysed the multiplex PCR reads with MiXCR anew, one entry per CDR3 protein. Among around 250,000 distinct CDR3 sequences listed, less than 40% were seen once. The lymph nodes were axillary draining lymph nodes from breast cancer patients. J is TRBJ1-5 and V is TRBV6-1, with D perhaps TRBD1 (6 bases). This clonotype was obtained from a female donor with breast cancer. Some clones in this sample may be carry-over from other donors' samples. Sequencing was carried out using axillary lymph node tissue. The CDR3 region is CASSESGALNQPQHF. The CDR3 DNA follows: TGTGCCAGCAGTGAGTCAGGGGCTCTCAATCAGCCCCAGCATTTT.